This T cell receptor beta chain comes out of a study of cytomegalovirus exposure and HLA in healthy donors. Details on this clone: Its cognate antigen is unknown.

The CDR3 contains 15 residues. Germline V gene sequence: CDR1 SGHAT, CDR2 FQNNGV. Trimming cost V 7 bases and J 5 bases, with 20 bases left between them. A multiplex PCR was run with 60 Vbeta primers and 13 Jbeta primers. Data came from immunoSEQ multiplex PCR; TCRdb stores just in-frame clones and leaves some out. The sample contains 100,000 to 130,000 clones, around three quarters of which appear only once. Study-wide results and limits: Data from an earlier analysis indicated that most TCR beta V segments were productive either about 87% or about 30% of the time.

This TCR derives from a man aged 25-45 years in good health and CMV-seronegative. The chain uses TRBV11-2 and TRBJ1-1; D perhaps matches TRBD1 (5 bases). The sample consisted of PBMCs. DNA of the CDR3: TGTGCCAGCACCATTAGCCGCGGGGCCCGGACTGAAGCTTTCTTT. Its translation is CASTISRGARTEAFF.